The next 3 T cell receptor beta chains were all read from a single sample in a study of lymphopenia after photon versus proton radiotherapy. Clones were sequenced by immunoSEQ multiplex PCR, and TCRdb holds only the in-frame ones, with some missing. The table lists approximately 40,000 clones, roughly 84% of them singletons, with 10% in the top ten. Sequences were derived from peripheral blood, sampled from a patient treated with proton-based radiotherapy. These receptors were obtained from a woman in her 70s with pancreatic cancer. Some clones in this sample may be carry-over from other donors' samples.

V is TRBV11-3 and J is TRBJ2-5; 8 positions match TRBD2. CDR3 length equals 14 residues. CDR1 is SGHNT, CDR2 YENEEA, per germline. V lost 2 bases and J lost 4; bases outside the gene matches: 3. The CDR3 loop is CASSLTGGLETQYF. Written as DNA, the CDR3 is TGTGCCAGCAGCTTAACGGGAGGGCTAGAGACCCAGTACTTC.

The chain combines TRBV5-1 with TRBJ2-3; D is possibly TRBD1 or TRBD2 (5 bases each). Trimming removed 4 bases from V and 5 bases from J, with 8 bases in between. Germline V gene lookup returns CDR1 SGHRS and CDR2 YFSETQ. The CDR3 runs 12 residues. The CDR3 spells CASSEGQDTQYF. CDR3 DNA sequence: TGCGCCAGCAGCGAGGGGCAAGATACGCAGTATTTT.

The chain carries TRBV5-1 and TRBJ2-2; the D gene could be TRBD1 or TRBD2 (5 bases each). Trimming left V 2 bases short and J 6 bases short, with 17 bases between. The CDR3 runs 16 residues. Germline V lookup: CDR1 SGHRS, CDR2 YFSETQ. The CDR3 DNA follows: TGCGCCAGCAGCTTCTCCGGGACGCCCTCGGCCGGGGAGCTGTTTTTT. Its protein is CASSFSGTPSAGELFF. The full variable domain, rest sourced from reference TRBV5-1 and TRBJ2-2, is KAGVTQTPRYLIKTRGQQVTLSCSPISGHRSVSWYQQTPGQGLQFLFEYFSETQRNKGNFPGRFSGRQFSNSRSEMNVSTLELGDSALYLCASSFSGTPSAGELFFGEGSRLTVL.